These T cell receptor beta chains were read from a single sample in a study of T cells in narcolepsy. Using immunoSEQ multiplex PCR, the repertoire was profiled, and TCRdb retains in-frame clones only, with some absent. The sample shows fewer than 30,000 clones, approximately 85% of them seen only once. The sequencing input was CD45RA- memory CD4+ T cells from PBMCs. The receptor source for this set is a human donor with narcolepsy. Each CDR3 is given with its conserved first and last residue. Each record gives: V gene, J gene, clone size, D gene, CDR3 protein, CDR3 DNA. A D gene is named only where the DNA matches it firmly. Part of the rows lack a size; the others show once, few, many or a class for expanded clones.

>TRBV7-2|TRBJ2-3|.|.
CASSLVGGGTDTQYF
TGTGCCAGCAGCTTAGTTGGCGGGGGCACAGATACGCAGTATTTT
>TRBV5-6|TRBJ1-2|.|TRBD1
CASSLGGQRRYGYTF
TGTGCCAGCAGCTTGGGGGGACAGAGACGCTATGGCTACACCTTC
>TRBV10-3|TRBJ2-2|.|TRBD2
CAIKEAGLLTGELFF
TGTGCCATCAAAGAAGCGGGACTCTTAACCGGGGAGCTGTTTTTT
>TRBV5-8|TRBJ1-2|.|.
CASSFLGDRSNYGYTF
TGTGCCAGCAGCTTTTTGGGTGACAGGTCGAACTATGGCTACACCTTC
>TRBV14|TRBJ2-3|.|.
CASSPNMVATDTQYF
TGTGCCAGCAGCCCAAATATGGTGGCCACAGATACGCAGTATTTT
>TRBV19|TRBJ2-1|.|TRBD1
CASSFGQGADNEQFF
TGTGCCAGTAGTTTCGGACAGGGGGCGGACAATGAGCAGTTCTTC
>TRBV6-4|TRBJ2-1|once|TRBD2
CASSSLAGGPGEQFF
TGTGCCAGCAGTTCACTAGCGGGAGGGCCTGGTGAGCAGTTCTTC
>TRBV7-3|TRBJ2-1|.|TRBD2
CASSLRGVAGDEQFF
TGTGCCAGCAGCTTAAGGGGAGTGGCGGGAGACGAGCAGTTCTTC
>TRBV30|TRBJ1-5|once|TRBD1
CAWMKGQGNQPQHF
TGTGCCTGGATGAAAGGACAGGGCAATCAGCCCCAGCATTTT
>TRBV27|TRBJ2-5|.|TRBD2
CASSSLQAGGPTQYF
TGTGCCAGCAGTTCCCTCCAAGCGGGAGGGCCGACCCAGTACTTC
>TRBV2|TRBJ2-1|.|TRBD2
CASSEAMTSGSYEFF
TGTGCCAGCAGTGAAGCGATGACTAGCGGGAGTTACGAGTTCTTC
>TRBV27|TRBJ2-1|.|.
CASRRGVRGAGEQFF
TGTGCCAGCAGGAGGGGCGTCAGGGGCGCAGGTGAGCAGTTCTTC
>TRBV19|TRBJ1-2|.|.
CASSIEGSFNYGYTF
TGTGCCAGTAGTATAGAAGGGAGCTTTAACTATGGCTACACCTTC
>TRBV13|TRBJ1-2|.|.
CASSPNTGNYGYTF
TGTGCCAGCAGCCCAAATACAGGGAACTATGGCTACACCTTC
>TRBV28|TRBJ1-2|.|TRBD1
CASSPTGGASNYGYTF
TGTGCCAGCAGTCCTACAGGGGGCGCAAGTAACTATGGCTACACCTTC
>TRBV7-6|TRBJ2-7|.|TRBD2
CASSPRGLAGTYEQYF
TGTGCCAGCAGTCCCAGAGGACTAGCGGGAACCTACGAGCAGTACTTC
>TRBV18|TRBJ2-7|.|TRBD2
CASSRLGSGLNPTEQYF
TGTGCCAGCTCACGTTTGGGTAGCGGGCTTAACCCTACCGAGCAGTACTTC
>TRBV7-9|TRBJ2-7|.|.
CASSEGQGIYEQYF
TGTGCCAGCAGTGAAGGGCAGGGGATCTACGAGCAGTACTTC
>TRBV2|TRBJ2-4|.|.
CASSEVRNIQYF
TGTGCCAGCAGTGAAGTCCGAAACATTCAGTACTTC
>TRBV10-3|TRBJ2-5|.|TRBD2
CAISETSGQETQYF
TGTGCCATCAGCGAGACTAGCGGGCAAGAGACCCAGTACTTC
>TRBV19|TRBJ2-3|.|.
CASSFGRESDTQYF
TGTGCCAGTAGTTTTGGTCGGGAGTCAGATACGCAGTATTTT
>TRBV5-1|TRBJ2-7|.|TRBD2
CASSPGLAGHRYYEQYF
TGCGCCAGCAGTCCGGGACTAGCGGGCCATAGGTACTACGAGCAGTACTTC
>TRBV7-2|TRBJ2-4|.|TRBD2
CASSLALGGANIQYF
TGTGCCAGCAGCTTAGCCCTGGGAGGGGCGAACATTCAGTACTTC
>TRBV19|TRBJ2-7|.|TRBD1
CASSSGQGTSTYEQYF
TGTGCCAGTAGTTCGGGACAGGGCACCTCGACCTACGAGCAGTACTTC
>TRBV5-1|TRBJ1-5|.|.
CASSLGQSNQPQHF
TGCGCCAGCAGCTTGGGGCAGAGCAATCAGCCCCAGCATTTT
>TRBV6-5|TRBJ2-3|once|.
CASSYPGGTQYF
TGTGCCAGCAGTTACCCGGGCGGGACGCAGTATTTT
>TRBV15|TRBJ1-2|.|.
CATSRDLSTGDGYTF
TGTGCCACCAGCAGAGACCTATCCACGGGGGATGGCTACACCTTC